A single sample is the source of the 24 T cell receptor beta chains below, sequenced in a study of T cells after yellow fever vaccination. TCRdb reanalysed the 5' RACE reads using MiXCR and keeps one entry per CDR3 protein. The sample records 100,000 to 150,000 distinct CDR3 sequences, about 8.8% being singletons. Specimen: CD8+ T cells sorted from PBMCs, collected on the day of the yellow fever booster vaccination. The receptors originated from a man aged 18-30 years who received the YFV17D yellow fever vaccine.

The chain couples TRBV11-2 to TRBJ2-3; 9 nucleotides align to TRBD2. The CDR3 is 16 residues long. Germline CDR1 is SGHAT and CDR2 is FQNNGV. V lost 0 bases and J lost 0; bases outside the gene matches: 1. Here the CDR3 DNA reads TGTGCCAGCAGCTTAGAGCTAGCGGGGAGCACAGATACGCAGTATTTT. Protein product: CASSLELAGSTDTQYF. Supplemented by reference TRBV11-2 and TRBJ2-3, the full variable domain reads EAGVAQSPRYKIIEKRQSVAFWCNPISGHATLYWYQQILGQGPKLLIQFQNNGVVDDSQLPKDRFSAERLKGVDSTLKIQPAKLEDSAVYLCASSLELAGSTDTQYFGPGTRLTVL.

The chain carries TRBV9 and TRBJ2-2; D is perhaps TRBD1 (5 bases). The CDR3 sequence is 14 residues long. The V gene's germline CDR1 is SGDLS and CDR2 YYNGEE. V dropped 4 bases and J dropped 6 bases, with 13 bases sitting between them. The CDR3 spells CASSSGGASGELFF. The CDR3 DNA reads TGTGCCAGCAGCTCAGGTGGGGCGTCCGGGGAGCTGTTTTTT.

The sample holds a few counts of this clonotype. The chain couples TRBV5-1 to TRBJ2-2; TRBD2 agrees at 8 bases. From germline, CDR1 is SGHRS and CDR2 YFSETQ. This CDR3 is 17 amino acids long. The V and J ends lost 4 bases and 0 bases, in that order; junction bases with no gene match: 8. The CDR3 region is CASSPEIAGPNTGELFF. The CDR3 DNA is TGCGCCAGCAGCCCAGAAATAGCGGGGCCGAACACCGGGGAGCTGTTTTTT. Combining the CDR3 with reference TRBV5-1 and TRBJ2-2 gives the whole variable domain KAGVTQTPRYLIKTRGQQVTLSCSPISGHRSVSWYQQTPGQGLQFLFEYFSETQRNKGNFPGRFSGRQFSNSRSEMNVSTLELGDSALYLCASSPEIAGPNTGELFFGEGSRLTVL.

The J gene is TRBJ1-1, the V gene TRBV4-1; a weak D match, TRBD1 (6 bases). Trimming stripped 4 bases from V and 4 bases from J, with 16 bases between. Germline CDR1 reads MGHRA; CDR2 reads YSYEKL. The CDR3 is 15 residues long. For the CDR3, the DNA is TGCGCCAGCAGCCGGCCGGGACATGGAGTCACTGAAGCTTTCTTT. Its protein product is CASSRPGHGVTEAFF.

This clonotype was found a few times. The rearrangement uses TRBV12-3 or TRBV12-4 and TRBJ2-5, with 7 bases aligning to TRBD1. V shed 6 bases, J shed 5 bases, and the junction held 9 bases outside the gene matches. The length of the CDR3 is 14 residues. DNA for the CDR3: TGTGCCAGCAGCCTGACAGGGATAGGGGAGACCCAGTACTTC. Its translation: CASSLTGIGETQYF.

This clonotype showed up many times. The J gene is TRBJ2-3, the V gene TRBV15; D is perhaps TRBD2 (6 bases). Germline CDR1 reads LNHNV; CDR2 reads YYDKDF (reference sequence). V gave up 2 bases and J gave up 0 bases, with 21 bases separating them. CDR3 size: 19 residues. Written as DNA, the CDR3 is TGTGCCACCAGCAGACCCATAGAAAAACGGGGGACTAGCACAGATACGCAGTATTTT. Its translation: CATSRPIEKRGTSTDTQYF.

This clonotype was detected many times. The V gene is TRBV12-3 or TRBV12-4, the J gene TRBJ2-7; D ambiguous. With 1 base removed from V and 0 bases from J, the gap between germline ends came to 4 bases. CDR3 length: 13 residues. The CDR3 loop is CASSLGSSYEQYV. Here the CDR3 DNA reads TGTGCCAGCAGTTTAGGGAGCTCCTACGAGCAGTACGTC.

V gene TRBV7-2 combines with J gene TRBJ1-3; 7 bases match TRBD1. There are 15 residues in the CDR3. Per germline, CDR1 SGHTA and CDR2 FQGNSA. V lost 8 bases, J lost 4 bases, and 11 bases stayed unmatched. CDR3 coding DNA: TGTGCCAGCCGAAACAGGGGAATCTACGGAAACACCATATATTTT. It is translated as CASRNRGIYGNTIYF.

This clonotype was observed at least ten times. The gene calls are TRBV9 and TRBJ2-1; D not resolved. From germline, CDR1 is SGDLS and CDR2 YYNGEE. Trimming removed 4 bases from V and 5 bases from J, with 13 bases in between. The CDR3 loop spans 14 amino acids. The CDR3 reads CASSPLKGNNEQFF. In DNA, the CDR3 is TGTGCCAGCAGCCCCCTAAAAGGGAACAATGAGCAGTTCTTC.

This clonotype was observed a few times. The CDR3 is CASSLGAGRSYEQYV. Written as DNA, the CDR3 is TGTGCCAGCAGTTTAGGGGCAGGGAGATCCTACGAGCAGTACGTC. V is TRBV12-3 or TRBV12-4 and J is TRBJ2-7, with D possibly called TRBD1 or TRBD2 (5 bases each). Between the trimmed V and J ends, which lost 1 base and 1 base, there was a span of 11 bases. This CDR3 contains 15 residues.

This clonotype was seen a single time. V gene TRBV7-3 combines with J gene TRBJ2-7, with D perhaps matching TRBD2 (6 bases). V was pared by 2 bases and J by 4 bases, with 15 bases between. CDR1 is SGHTA, CDR2 FQGTGA, per germline. CDR3 size: 15 residues. The CDR3, as DNA: TGTGCCAGCAGCTTAGAAGGAGGGCCGGGTTACGAGCAGTACTTC. Protein: CASSLEGGPGYEQYF.

The table lists this clonotype with a few counts. This chain connects TRBV7-9 to TRBJ2-3; D possibly corresponds to TRBD2 (5 bases). The V and J ends lost 3 bases and 2 bases respectively, with 15 bases between them. The CDR3 has 16 residues. In germline, CDR1 is SEHNR, CDR2 FQNEAQ (reference sequence). The CDR3 loop is CASSLGLADTTDTQYF. CDR3 nucleotide sequence: TGTGCCAGCAGCTTGGGTCTAGCCGACACCACAGATACGCAGTATTTT.

This clonotype was recorded a few times. The rearrangement uses TRBV5-1 and TRBJ1-2; D is uncertain. The germline gives CDR1 SGHRS, CDR2 YFSETQ. The CDR3 spans 14 residues. Trimming took 0 bases from V and 3 from J, leaving 9 bases between them. DNA for the CDR3: TGCGCCAGCAGCTTGGCACAGCCTTACTATGGCTACACCTTC. This sequence encodes CASSLAQPYYGYTF.

Many counts were recorded for this clonotype. The chain recombines TRBV7-9 with TRBJ2-5, with D unresolved. V dropped 4 bases and J dropped 1 base, with 7 bases sitting between them. CDR3 size: 13 residues. CDR1 is SEHNR, CDR2 FQNEAQ, per germline (reference sequence). Here the CDR3 DNA reads TGTGCCAGCAGCTCAGGCTTCCAAGAGACCCAGTACTTC. Protein product: CASSSGFQETQYF.

The rearrangement joins TRBV19 to TRBJ1-1, with D tentatively TRBD1 (5 bases). Germline V gene sequence: CDR1 LNHDA, CDR2 SQIVND (reference sequence). Trimming removed 4 bases from V and 6 bases from J, with 24 bases in between. The length of the CDR3 is 17 residues. CDR3 loop: CASSTGGPTHPGAEAFF. CDR3 DNA sequence: TGTGCCAGTAGTACGGGTGGACCGACCCACCCGGGGGCTGAAGCTTTCTTT. Variable domain in full (rest from reference TRBV19 and TRBJ1-1): DGGITQSPKYLFRKEGQNVTLSCEQNLNHDAMYWYRQDPGQGLRLIYYSQIVNDFQKGDIAEGYSVSREKKESFPLTVTSAQKNPTAFYLCASSTGGPTHPGAEAFFGQGTRLTVV.

This clonotype has only a few counts. The V gene is TRBV6-2 or TRBV6-3, the J gene TRBJ1-5; D not certain. With 2 bases removed from V and 2 bases from J, the gap between germline ends came to 22 bases. This CDR3 spans 19 amino acids. CDR1 MNHEY and CDR2 SVGEGT come from the germline V gene. The CDR3: CASSYKRQDPGSGNQPQHF. The CDR3 DNA reads TGTGCCAGCAGTTACAAGAGGCAGGACCCGGGTAGTGGCAATCAGCCCCAGCATTTT.

The chain uses TRBV6-5 and TRBJ2-1; 8 bases line up with TRBD2. The ends lost 6 bases at V and 1 base at J; junction bases unmatched: 8. The CDR3 sequence is 16 residues long. CDR1 MNHEY and CDR2 SVGAGI come from the germline V gene. The CDR3, as DNA: TGTGCCAGCAGGCTTTCAGCGGGGGAGTCCTACAATGAGCAGTTCTTC. As protein: CASRLSAGESYNEQFF.

This clonotype was seen more than once but under ten times. The rearrangement links TRBV19 to TRBJ2-1; tentative D call: TRBD2 (6 bases). CDR1 and CDR2 (germline): LNHDA, SQIVND (reference sequence). The CDR3 totals 13 residues. V was clipped by 6 bases and J by 6 bases, with 12 bases between them. For the CDR3, the DNA is TGTGCCAGTAGGGGAGGCCCTGGCAATGAGCAGTTCTTC. Its translation is CASRGGPGNEQFF. Using reference TRBV19 and TRBJ2-1 for the parts outside the CDR3, the full variable domain is DGGITQSPKYLFRKEGQNVTLSCEQNLNHDAMYWYRQDPGQGLRLIYYSQIVNDFQKGDIAEGYSVSREKKESFPLTVTSAQKNPTAFYLCASRGGPGNEQFFGPGTRLTVL.

The J gene is TRBJ1-5, the V gene TRBV19; the D is unclear. The V end lost 7 bases, the J end lost 1 base, and 23 bases lay between the germline ends. The CDR3 spans 18 residues. Germline V gives CDR1 LNHDA, CDR2 SQIVND (reference sequence). CDR3 DNA: TGTGCCAGTATTGATCGAATATATTCGGCCGCCAGCAATCAGCCCCAGCATTTT. Amino acid sequence: CASIDRIYSAASNQPQHF.

The chain joins TRBV5-6 to TRBJ2-7; TRBD2 aligns across 8 bases. The CDR3 contains 14 residues. V was pared by 4 bases and J by 2 bases, with 5 bases of the junction left unmatched. Germline lookup yields CDR1 SGHDT and CDR2 YYEEEE. The CDR3 coding sequence is TGTGCCAGCAGCCGGGGACTAGTGCCCTACGAGCAGTACTTC. This codes for CASSRGLVPYEQYF.

This clonotype was seen more than once but under ten times. The chain has TRBV7-6 and TRBJ1-2, with TRBD1 as a possible D gene (5 bases). The germline V gene encodes CDR1 SGHVS and CDR2 FNYEAQ. This CDR3 is 13 amino acids long. Trimming left V 5 bases short and J 1 base short, with 8 bases between. CDR3 residues: CASSPDSNYGYTF. CDR3 bases: TGTGCCAGCAGCCCTGACAGTAACTATGGCTACACCTTC. Filled out from reference TRBV7-6 and TRBJ1-2, the complete variable domain reads GAGVSQSPRYKVTKRGQDVALRCDPISGHVSLYWYRQALGQGPEFLTYFNYEAQQDKSGLPNDRFSAERPEGSISTLTIQRTEQRDSAMYRCASSPDSNYGYTFGSGTRLTVV.

J is TRBJ2-3 and V is TRBV7-9, with D possibly called TRBD1 or TRBD2 (5 bases each). The V end lost 7 bases, the J end lost 1 base, and 15 bases lay between the germline ends. CDR1 is SEHNR, CDR2 FQNEAQ, per germline (reference sequence). The CDR3 sequence is 15 residues long. In DNA form, the CDR3 reads TGTGCCAGCACCCAACAACGGGGACGCACAGATACGCAGTATTTT. This gives the protein CASTQQRGRTDTQYF.

The CDR3, as DNA: TGTGCCAGCAGCCTAACAGGGGGCGCAGAGGAGACCCAGTACTTC. Translated, it gives CASSLTGGAEETQYF. The chain recombines TRBV7-9 with TRBJ2-5, with 9 bases aligning to TRBD1. The CDR3 spans 15 residues. CDR1 and CDR2 (germline): SEHNR, FQNEAQ (reference sequence). V trimming: 5 bases; J trimming: 5 bases; junction bases outside the gene matches: 9.

The V gene is TRBV18, the J gene TRBJ1-5; D is unresolved. Trimming left V 3 bases short and J 0 bases short, with 6 bases between. The CDR3 length is 14 residues. The germline gives CDR1 KGHSH, CDR2 LQKENI. CDR3 sequence (DNA): TGTGCCAGCTCACCCAGTGATAGCAATCAGCCCCAGCATTTT. It encodes CASSPSDSNQPQHF.